The 14 T cell receptor beta chains below all came from one sample that was sequenced in a study of human T cells and chemical hapten exposure. Time point: patch test 2, 6 weeks after DPC sensitization. Treatment indicated: therapeutic diphenylcyclopropenone sensitization with weekly scalp DPC. TCRdb re-derived calls from the RACE reads in MiXCR, one entry per CDR3 protein. The table lists about 350,000 distinct CDR3 sequences, around 6% of them singletons. Here the sequenced sample was whole blood, taken in connection with sensitization to the hapten diphenylcyclopropenone (DPC). The receptors stem from a woman aged 18-29 years with alopecia areata. Some clones in this sample may be carry-over from other donors' samples.

This clonotype has more than one count but fewer than ten. This chain connects TRBV4-1 to TRBJ1-1; D remains ambiguous. This CDR3 comprises 15 residues. Germline CDR1 is MGHRA and CDR2 is YSYEKL. Trimming took off 5 bases at V and 1 base at J, with 14 bases between the two ends. The CDR3 bases are TGCGCCAGCAGCGAAAATCCTGCCCGGAACACTGAAGCTTTCTTT. Translation gives CASSENPARNTEAFF.

Many counts were recorded for this clonotype. The chain has TRBV5-4 and TRBJ2-7, with D perhaps being TRBD1 or TRBD2 (5 bases each). The CDR3 length is 14 residues. CDR1 and CDR2 (germline): SGHNT, YYREEE (reference sequence). Trimming removed 3 bases from V and 2 bases from J, with 12 bases in between. In DNA form, the CDR3 reads TGTGCCAGCAGCTACCGGGGCCGCGCCTACGAGCAGTACTTC. Protein product: CASSYRGRAYEQYF. Drawing the rest from reference TRBV5-4 and TRBJ2-7, the complete variable domain is ETGVTQSPTHLIKTRGQQVTLRCSSQSGHNTVSWYQQALGQGPQFIFQYYREEENGRGNFPPRFSGLQFPNYSSELNVNALELDDSALYLCASSYRGRAYEQYFGPGTRLTVT.

The sample holds a few counts of this clonotype. The J gene is TRBJ2-3, the V gene TRBV18, with D perhaps matching TRBD2 (5 bases). The V gene lost 0 bases and the J gene lost 2 bases, with 9 bases spanning the gap. Per the germline V gene, CDR1 is KGHSH and CDR2 is LQKENI. The CDR3 has 15 amino acids. This CDR3 reads CASSPPRRATDTQYF. The CDR3 DNA reads TGTGCCAGCTCACCACCGCGGCGGGCCACAGATACGCAGTATTTT. The full variable domain, completed using reference TRBV18 and TRBJ2-3, is NAGVMQNPRHLVRRRGQEARLRCSPMKGHSHVYWYRQLPEEGLKFMVYLQKENIIDESGMPKERFSAEFPKEGPSILRIQQVVRGDSAAYFCASSPPRRATDTQYFGPGTRLTVL.

This clonotype was found a few times. The chain couples TRBV6-1 to TRBJ2-7; a possible D gene is TRBD2 (5 bases). The CDR3 is 13 amino acids. Per the germline V gene, CDR1 is MNHNS and CDR2 is SASEGT. Trimming removed 6 bases from V and 3 bases from J, with 12 bases in between. The DNA of the CDR3 is TGTGCCAGCAGAACGAGCGGTCACTACGAGCAGTACTTC. This translates into CASRTSGHYEQYF.

This clonotype was observed many times. The chain links TRBV7-6 to TRBJ1-3; D is unresolved. CDR3 size: 13 residues. V was clipped by 1 base and J by 7 bases, with 8 bases between them. CDR1 and CDR2 from the germline V gene are SGHVS and FNYEAQ. CDR3 sequence (DNA): TGTGCCAGCAGCTTAGGACAAGTCAACACCATATATTTT. Its translation is CASSLGQVNTIYF.

This clonotype was counted a few times. This chain joins TRBV29-1 and TRBJ1-3; perhaps TRBD1 as D (6 bases). Trimming stripped 6 bases from V and 0 bases from J, with 15 bases between. This CDR3 region has 15 residues. Germline V gene data show CDR1 as SQVTM and CDR2 as ANQGSEA. The CDR3 sequence: CSVNVQGGSGNTIYF. In DNA form, the CDR3 reads TGCAGCGTGAACGTACAGGGAGGCTCTGGAAACACCATATATTTT.

This clonotype was counted at least ten times. The chain is built from TRBV12-3 or TRBV12-4 and TRBJ2-3, with D perhaps matching TRBD1 or TRBD2 (6 bases each). The CDR3 contains 15 residues. Between the trimmed V and J ends, which lost 6 bases and 1 base, there was a span of 14 bases. The CDR3 nucleotides are TGTGCCAGCAGCCGCAAGGGGGGCGGCACAGATACGCAGTATTTT. Encoded protein: CASSRKGGGTDTQYF.

This clonotype was seen ten or more times. The chain has TRBV29-1 and TRBJ1-4; the match to TRBD1 covers 8 bases. V was pared by 6 bases and J by 8 bases, with 8 bases of the junction left unmatched. The CDR3 sequence is 13 residues long. CDR1 is SQVTM and CDR2 is ANQGSEA in the germline V gene. The CDR3 DNA is TGCAGCGTGGTGACAGGGGAAAGAGAAAAACTGTTTTTT. Translation: CSVVTGEREKLFF. Together with reference TRBV29-1 and TRBJ1-4, the CDR3 gives the full variable domain: SAVISQKPSRDICQRGTSLTIQCQVDSQVTMMFWYRQQPGQSLTLIATANQGSEATYESGFVIDKFPISRPNLTFSTLTVSNMSPEDSSIYLCSVVTGEREKLFFGSGTQLSVL.

This clonotype was detected only a few times. The chain recombines TRBV20-1 with TRBJ1-2; a weak D match, TRBD1 (5 bases). This CDR3 spans 15 amino acids. From germline, CDR1 is DFQATT and CDR2 SNEGSKA (reference sequence). The V gene lost 5 bases and the J gene lost 0 bases, with 16 bases spanning the gap. The CDR3 sequence is CSAQGAGKANYGYTF. In DNA form, the CDR3 reads TGCAGTGCTCAAGGGGCCGGAAAAGCTAACTATGGCTACACCTTC.

CDR3 residues: CASSFTNSYGYTF. The CDR3 bases are TGTGCCAGCAGTTTCACGAACAGCTATGGCTACACCTTC. This chain uses TRBV27 with TRBJ1-2, with D unresolved. The CDR3 contains 13 residues. V was pared by 3 bases and J by 4 bases, with 9 bases between. Germline lookup yields CDR1 MNHEY and CDR2 SMNVEV (reference sequence).

The V gene is TRBV20-1, the J gene TRBJ1-5, with D maybe TRBD1 (6 bases). The CDR3 runs to 15 residues. V was pared by 1 base and J by 3 bases, with 13 bases between. CDR1 is DFQATT and CDR2 is SNEGSKA in the germline V gene (reference sequence). The CDR3 bases are TGCAGTGCTAGAGTATCGGGACACCACAATCAGCCCCAGCATTTT. Amino acids: CSARVSGHHNQPQHF.

This clonotype showed up many times. The J gene is TRBJ1-1, the V gene TRBV15; possible D gene TRBD1, 5 bases. The CDR3 length is 13 residues. The germline CDR1 and CDR2 sequences are LNHNV and YYDKDF (reference sequence). Trimming removed 6 bases from V and 0 bases from J, with 8 bases in between. The CDR3 nucleotides read TGTGCCACCAGTGGAGGGGTGAACACTGAAGCTTTCTTT. Its protein product is CATSGGVNTEAFF.

This clonotype showed up many times. The chain uses TRBV5-1 and TRBJ2-3; no definite D call. Germline V gives CDR1 SGHRS, CDR2 YFSETQ. Trimming cost V 0 bases and J 6 bases, with 11 bases left between them. The CDR3 covers 14 residues. CDR3 sequence: CASSLGTYSDTQYF. The CDR3 DNA sequence: TGCGCCAGCAGCTTGGGGACGTATAGCGATACGCAGTATTTT.

Only a few counts were recorded for this clonotype. J is TRBJ2-3 and V is TRBV2; D perhaps matches TRBD2 (5 bases). Germline-derived CDR1 and CDR2 are SNHLY and FYNNEI. V was cut by 3 bases and J by 0 bases, with 13 bases left in between. The CDR3 covers 16 residues. The DNA of the CDR3 is TGTGCCAGCAGTGAGACGGGGAGCCCTAGCACAGATACGCAGTATTTT. This translates into CASSETGSPSTDTQYF. Drawing the rest from reference TRBV2 and TRBJ2-3, the complete variable domain is EPEVTQTPSHQVTQMGQEVILRCVPISNHLYFYWYRQILGQKVEFLVSFYNNEISEKSEIFDDQFSVERPDGSNFTLKIRSTKLEDSAMYFCASSETGSPSTDTQYFGPGTRLTVL.